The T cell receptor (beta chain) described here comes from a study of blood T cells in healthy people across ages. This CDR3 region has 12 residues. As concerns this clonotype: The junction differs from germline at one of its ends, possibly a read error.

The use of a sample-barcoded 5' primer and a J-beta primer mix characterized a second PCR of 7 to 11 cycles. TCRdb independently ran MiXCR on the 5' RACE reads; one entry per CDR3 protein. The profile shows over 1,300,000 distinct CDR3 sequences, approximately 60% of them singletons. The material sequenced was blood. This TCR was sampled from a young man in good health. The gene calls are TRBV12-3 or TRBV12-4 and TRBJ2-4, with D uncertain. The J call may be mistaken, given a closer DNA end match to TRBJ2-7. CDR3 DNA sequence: TGTGCCAACAGTTTTCCTAGTTCCGAGCAGTACTTC. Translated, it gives CANSFPSSEQYF.